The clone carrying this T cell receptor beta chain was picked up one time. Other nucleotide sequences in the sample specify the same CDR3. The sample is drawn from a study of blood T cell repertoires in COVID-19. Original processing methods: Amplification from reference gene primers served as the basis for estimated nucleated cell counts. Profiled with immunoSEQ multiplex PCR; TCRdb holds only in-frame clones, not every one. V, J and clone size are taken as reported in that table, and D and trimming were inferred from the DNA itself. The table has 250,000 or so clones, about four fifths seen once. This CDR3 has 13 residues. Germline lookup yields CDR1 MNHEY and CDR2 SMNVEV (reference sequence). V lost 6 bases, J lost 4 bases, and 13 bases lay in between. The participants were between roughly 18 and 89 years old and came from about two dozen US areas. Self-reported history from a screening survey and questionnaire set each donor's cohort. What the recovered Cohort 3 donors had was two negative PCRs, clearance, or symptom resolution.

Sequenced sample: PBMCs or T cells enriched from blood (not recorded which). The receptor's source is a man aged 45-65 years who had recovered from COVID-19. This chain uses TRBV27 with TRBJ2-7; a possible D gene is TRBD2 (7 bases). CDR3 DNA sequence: TGTGCCAGCAGCCTAAGGGGGGGGTACGAGCAGTACTTC. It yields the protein CASSLRGGYEQYF.